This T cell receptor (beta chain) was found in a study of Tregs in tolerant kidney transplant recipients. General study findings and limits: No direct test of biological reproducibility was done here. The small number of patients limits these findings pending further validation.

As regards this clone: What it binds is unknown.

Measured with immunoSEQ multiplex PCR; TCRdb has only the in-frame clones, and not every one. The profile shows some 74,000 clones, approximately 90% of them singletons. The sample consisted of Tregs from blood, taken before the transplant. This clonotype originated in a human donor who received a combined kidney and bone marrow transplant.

The CDR3, as DNA: TGTGCCAGCAGCTTGGTAGGGGAAGCCTACGAGCAGTACTTC. It specifies CASSLVGEAYEQYF. This rearrangement joins TRBV5-6 to TRBJ2-7; TRBD1 is a possible D gene (5 bases). The CDR3 loop spans 14 amino acids. Per germline, CDR1 SGHDT and CDR2 YYEEEE. The V and J ends lost 0 bases and 2 bases respectively, with 9 bases between them.